This T cell receptor beta chain was captured in a study of T cells and Merkel cell carcinoma outcomes. Findings of the study overall: In Merkel cell carcinoma, repertoire and T-cell density reportedly predicted outcomes.

On this clone itself: Its antigen is not known.

CDR3 size: 16 residues. V trimming: 5 bases; J trimming: 0 bases; junction bases outside the gene matches: 10. Germline V gene lookup returns CDR1 LNHDA and CDR2 SQIVND (reference sequence). TCRdb's table, derived via immunoSEQ multiplex PCR, lists solely in-frame clones and lacks some. The data show about 12,000 clones, nearly 97% seen once. Specimen: tumor tissue from Merkel cell carcinoma. The V gene is TRBV19, the J gene TRBJ2-7; 7 bases are shared with TRBD1. This clonotype was sampled from a human donor with Merkel cell carcinoma. The CDR3 loop reads CASSPARGLISYEQYF. The CDR3 DNA reads TGTGCCAGTAGTCCGGCGAGGGGGCTAATCTCCTACGAGCAGTACTTC.